This TCR beta chain was retrieved from a study of shared clonotypes between healthy human individuals. V lost 5 bases and J lost 3, with 7 bases in between. Per germline, CDR1 MNHEY and CDR2 SMNVEV (reference sequence). The CDR3 extends over 12 amino acids. Assay used: immunoSEQ multiplex PCR; TCRdb lists only in-frame clones, some missing. This table holds 2 million to 2.5 million clones, around 92% found once. Overall study results and limits: A reduction in generation probabilities was seen for non-shared clonotypes relative to those shared by all four donors. The study generally estimated greater richness for naive than memory subsets.

As regards this clone: The target antigen is unknown.

The TCR originated in a man aged 18 to 30 in good health. Some clones in this sample may be carry-over from other donors' samples. Sequenced material: naive CD4+ T cells from PBMCs. Subset reported: CD45RA+ positively selected. The chain employs TRBV27 and TRBJ1-1, with D unresolved. CDR3 protein: CASSGGHTEAFF. CDR3 nucleotides: TGTGCCAGCAGTGGAGGCCACACTGAAGCTTTCTTT.